The 15 T cell receptor beta chains reported below all come from one sample, sequenced in a study of CD8+CD57+ T cells in acquired aplastic anemia. The study profiled TCR beta VDJ and CDR3 using genomic DNA as template. MiXCR was run by TCRdb on the reads, yielding one entry per CDR3 protein. The repertoire consists of around 180,000 distinct CDR3 sequences, with 48% occurring once and the leading ten covering roughly 1.8%. Previously, flow cytometry had revealed CD8+CD57+ cell expansion in the patients chosen for sequencing. Input material: sorted CD4+, CD8+, or CD8+CD57+ T cells (not recorded which) from PBMCs. The receptors stem from a human donor with aplastic anemia.

This clonotype was detected ten times or more. This sequence joins TRBV4-2 and TRBJ1-5; possibly TRBD1 for D (6 bases). Germline CDR1 LGHNA, CDR2 YNFKEQ. Trimming took 0 bases from V and 5 from J, leaving 8 bases between them. The CDR3 runs to 14 residues. CDR3 coding DNA: TGTGCCAGCAGCCAAGAAGGGGGAGATCAGCCCCAGCATTTT. It yields the protein CASSQEGGDQPQHF.

J is TRBJ2-5 and V is TRBV9; perhaps TRBD1 as D (5 bases). The V and J ends lost 7 bases and 2 bases respectively, with 9 bases between them. CDR1 is SGDLS, CDR2 YYNGEE, per germline. The CDR3 is 12 amino acids. CDR3 loop: CASSAGQETQYF. The CDR3 nucleotides are TGTGCCAGCTCCGCAGGGCAAGAGACCCAGTACTTC.

A note on this clonotype: A much larger clone is a single base away; this may be a read error. The V gene is TRBV7-2, the J gene TRBJ1-4, with D perhaps matching TRBD1 (5 bases). The germline CDR1 and CDR2 sequences are SGHTA and FQGNSA. This CDR3 has 15 residues. Trimming took off 8 bases at V and 2 bases at J, with 15 bases between the two ends. The CDR3 region is CASGELGGTNEKLFF. The CDR3 DNA follows: TGTGCCAGCGGCGAGCTGGGGGGTACTAATGAAAAACTGTTTTTT.

This clonotype was detected a few times. The chain combines TRBV28 with TRBJ2-3; TRBD2 might be the D (6 bases). The ends were cut back, 6 bases at V and 0 bases at J, with 13 bases in the middle. There are 15 residues in the CDR3. Germline loops: CDR1 MDHEN, CDR2 SYDVKM. The CDR3 sequence is CASSHYSGSTDTQYF. DNA of the CDR3: TGTGCCAGCAGCCATTACAGCGGGAGCACAGATACGCAGTATTTT.

This rearrangement joins TRBV20-1 to TRBJ2-7; D possibly corresponds to TRBD2 (6 bases). This CDR3 is built from 14 residues. Deletions cut 0 bases from V and 6 bases from J, with 15 bases between. Per the germline V gene, CDR1 is DFQATT and CDR2 is SNEGSKA (reference sequence). CDR3 in amino acids: CSARDRRALGEQYF. In nucleotides, the CDR3 is TGCAGTGCTAGAGATCGGAGGGCCTTGGGCGAGCAGTACTTC.

This clonotype was recorded at least ten times. The genes are TRBV19 and TRBJ2-5; unclear D gene. Trimming cost V 5 bases and J 5 bases, with 6 bases left between them. The germline V gene encodes CDR1 LNHDA and CDR2 SQIVND (reference sequence). This CDR3 is built from 11 residues. In nucleotides, the CDR3 is TGTGCCAGTAGTCGGGCCGAGACCCAGTACTTC. The encoded protein is CASSRAETQYF.

This chain joins TRBV10-3 and TRBJ1-1; D remains ambiguous. Trimming took 2 bases from V and 1 from J, leaving 8 bases between them. This CDR3 is 14 amino acids long. Germline V gene data show CDR1 as ENHRY and CDR2 as SYGVKD. This chain's CDR3 is CAISERDTNTEAFF. The CDR3 DNA reads as TGTGCCATCAGTGAGCGTGATACGAACACTGAAGCTTTCTTT.

J is TRBJ2-3 and V is TRBV19; a possible D gene is TRBD2 (5 bases). This CDR3 has 13 residues. The germline gives CDR1 LNHDA, CDR2 SQIVND (reference sequence). The V end lost 8 bases, the J end lost 10 bases, and 19 bases lay between the germline ends. The CDR3 here is CASGPPLERAQYF. In nucleotides, the CDR3 is TGTGCCAGTGGCCCCCCGCTGGAGAGGGCGCAGTATTTT.

Turning to this clonotype: A read error may be the cause here, since a much bigger clone is one base away. This rearrangement joins TRBV5-1 to TRBJ2-5, with no clear D. Per germline, CDR1 SGHRS and CDR2 YFSETQ. The CDR3 contains 14 residues. CDR3 bases: TGCGCCAGCGGCATACCGGACCCTCAAGAGACCCAGCACTTC. Translating it yields CASGIPDPQETQHF.

This chain connects TRBV6-4 to TRBJ1-1; D call uncertain. The V gene's germline CDR1 is MRHNA and CDR2 SNTAGT. This CDR3 has 13 residues. Trimming stripped 5 bases from V and 7 bases from J, with 14 bases between. CDR3 region: CASSQDGLSEAFF. In nucleotides, the CDR3 is TGTGCCAGCAGTCAGGACGGTCTGAGTGAAGCTTTCTTT.

The rearrangement links TRBV20-1 to TRBJ2-2; 9 bases fit TRBD2. Germline values: CDR1 DFQATT, CDR2 SNEGSKA (reference sequence). J gave up 0 bases and V 3 bases, and 8 bases lay outside the gene matches. The CDR3 totals 17 residues. Here the CDR3 reads CSASGVASGTNTGELFF. CDR3 sequence (DNA): TGCAGTGCTAGCGGGGTGGCTAGCGGGACGAACACCGGGGAGCTGTTTTTT.

Many counts were recorded for this clonotype. The chain employs TRBV6-1 and TRBJ1-5; 8 nucleotides align to TRBD1. J gave up 5 bases and V 6 bases, and 15 bases lay outside the gene matches. CDR3 length: 17 residues. Looked up from germline, CDR1 is MNHNS and CDR2 is SASEGT. The CDR3 sequence: CASSRRMTGQGDQPQHF. In nucleotides, the CDR3 is TGTGCCAGCAGCCGACGTATGACCGGACAGGGTGATCAGCCCCAGCATTTT.

In this sample, this clonotype turned up many times. The J gene is TRBJ2-1, the V gene TRBV7-8; 9 bases align to TRBD2. Germline values: CDR1 SGHVS, CDR2 FQNEAQ. The CDR3 has 14 amino acids. V was clipped by 3 bases and J by 7 bases; unmatched bases: 4. Here the CDR3 reads CASSFAGGRNEQFF. As DNA, the CDR3 is TGTGCCAGCAGCTTCGCGGGGGGGCGGAATGAGCAGTTCTTC.

This clonotype was recorded many times. This chain joins TRBV11-1 and TRBJ1-5; TRBD1 agrees at 8 bases. Germline CDR1 SGHAT, CDR2 FQDESV (reference sequence). The CDR3 is 17 amino acids. J lost 0 bases, V lost 8 bases, and 12 bases had no gene match. CDR3 protein: CASAKGTGGFSNQPQHF. CDR3 coding DNA: TGTGCCAGCGCCAAAGGCACAGGGGGATTTAGCAATCAGCCCCAGCATTTT.

This clonotype was detected only a few times. The chain links TRBV27 to TRBJ1-1, with TRBD1 as a possible D gene (5 bases). There are 14 residues in the CDR3. The V end was cut by 0 bases, the J end by 6 bases, with 11 bases between. Germline V gives CDR1 MNHEY, CDR2 SMNVEV (reference sequence). The CDR3 spells CASSLSAGGAEAFF. For the CDR3, the DNA is TGTGCCAGCAGTTTATCGGCCGGGGGAGCTGAAGCTTTCTTT.